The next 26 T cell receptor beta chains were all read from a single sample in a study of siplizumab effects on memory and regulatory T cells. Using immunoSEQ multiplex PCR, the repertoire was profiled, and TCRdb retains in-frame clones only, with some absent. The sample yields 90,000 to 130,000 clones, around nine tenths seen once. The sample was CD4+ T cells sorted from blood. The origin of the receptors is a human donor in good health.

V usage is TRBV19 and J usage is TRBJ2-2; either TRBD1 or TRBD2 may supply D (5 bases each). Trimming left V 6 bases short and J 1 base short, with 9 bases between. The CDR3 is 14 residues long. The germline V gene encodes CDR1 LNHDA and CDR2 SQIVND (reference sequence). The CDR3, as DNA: TGTGCCAGTAGAATTGGGGGGAACACCGGGGAGCTGTTTTTT. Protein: CASRIGGNTGELFF.

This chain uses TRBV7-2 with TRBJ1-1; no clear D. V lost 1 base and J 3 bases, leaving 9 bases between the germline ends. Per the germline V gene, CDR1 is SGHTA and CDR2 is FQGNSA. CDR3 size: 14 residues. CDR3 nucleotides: TGTGCCAGCAGCTTAGGACTGGGTTACACTGAAGCTTTCTTT. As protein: CASSLGLGYTEAFF.

CDR3 protein: CASSVVGTGGELFF. DNA of the CDR3: TGTGCCAGCAGCGTAGTCGGAACTGGCGGGGAGCTGTTTTTT. The J gene is TRBJ2-2, the V gene TRBV9, with unresolved D. There are 14 residues in the CDR3. V was pared by 0 bases and J by 7 bases, with 10 bases between. The germline V gene has CDR1 SGDLS and CDR2 YYNGEE.

CDR3 amino acids: CATSRDLMGLGGGEQFF. The CDR3 DNA follows: TGTGCCACCAGCAGAGATCTGATGGGGCTCGGAGGGGGTGAGCAGTTCTTC. The V call is TRBV15, the J call TRBJ2-1; D is possibly TRBD1 or TRBD2 (6 bases each). Germline V CDR1 and CDR2: LNHNV, YYDKDF (reference sequence). The CDR3 extends over 17 amino acids. V lost 0 bases and J lost 9, with 21 bases in between.

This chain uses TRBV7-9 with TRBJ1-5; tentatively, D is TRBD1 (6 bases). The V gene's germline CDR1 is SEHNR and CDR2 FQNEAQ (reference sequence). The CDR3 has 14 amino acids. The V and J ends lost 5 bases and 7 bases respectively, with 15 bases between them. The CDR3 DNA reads TGTGCCAGCAGCGGGGGCGGGGGAATACAGCCCCAGCATTTT. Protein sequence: CASSGGGGIQPQHF.

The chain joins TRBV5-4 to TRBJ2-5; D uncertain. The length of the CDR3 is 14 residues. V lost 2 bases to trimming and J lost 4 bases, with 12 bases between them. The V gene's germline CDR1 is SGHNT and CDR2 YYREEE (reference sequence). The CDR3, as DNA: TGTGCCAGCAGCTTAGCGAGAGGCAGAGAGACCCAGTACTTC. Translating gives CASSLARGRETQYF.

The CDR3 DNA reads TGTGCCAGCAGCTTACGTCGTAATACGCAGTATTTT. This gives the protein CASSLRRNTQYF. This rearrangement joins TRBV7-2 to TRBJ2-3; D gene ambiguous. Between the trimmed V and J ends, which lost 2 bases and 7 bases, there was a span of 7 bases. Germline values: CDR1 SGHTA, CDR2 FQGNSA. CDR3 length: 12 amino acids.

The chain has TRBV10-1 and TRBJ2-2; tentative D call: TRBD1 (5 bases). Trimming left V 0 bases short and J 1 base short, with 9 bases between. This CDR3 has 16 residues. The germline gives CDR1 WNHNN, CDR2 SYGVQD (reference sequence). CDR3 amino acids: CASSESPDMNTGELFF. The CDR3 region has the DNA TGCGCCAGCAGTGAGTCGCCGGACATGAACACCGGGGAGCTGTTTTTT.

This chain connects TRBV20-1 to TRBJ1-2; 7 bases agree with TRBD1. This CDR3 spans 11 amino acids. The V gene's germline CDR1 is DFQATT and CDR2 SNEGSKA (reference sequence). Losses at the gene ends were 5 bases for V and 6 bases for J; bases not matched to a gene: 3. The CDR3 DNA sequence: TGCAGTGCTTCAGGGGGGGATGGCTACACCTTC. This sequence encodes CSASGGDGYTF.

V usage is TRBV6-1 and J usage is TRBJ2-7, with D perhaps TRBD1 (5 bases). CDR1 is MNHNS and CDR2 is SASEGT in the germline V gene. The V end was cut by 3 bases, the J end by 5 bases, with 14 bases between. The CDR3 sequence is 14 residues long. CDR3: CASSDGAGVDEQYF. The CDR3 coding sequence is TGTGCCAGCAGTGATGGGGCAGGAGTAGACGAGCAGTACTTC.

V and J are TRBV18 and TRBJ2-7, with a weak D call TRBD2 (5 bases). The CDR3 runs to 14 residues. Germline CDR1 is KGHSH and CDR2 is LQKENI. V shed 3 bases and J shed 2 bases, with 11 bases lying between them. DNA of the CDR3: TGTGCCAGCTCACCCGAGGGCCGGCCCTACGAGCAGTACTTC. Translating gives CASSPEGRPYEQYF.

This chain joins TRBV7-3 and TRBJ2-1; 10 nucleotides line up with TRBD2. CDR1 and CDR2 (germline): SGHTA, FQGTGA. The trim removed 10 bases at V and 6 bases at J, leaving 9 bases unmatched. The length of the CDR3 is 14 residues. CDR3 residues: CATAAGGLANEQFF. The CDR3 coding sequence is TGTGCCACCGCAGCGGGAGGGTTAGCCAATGAGCAGTTCTTC.

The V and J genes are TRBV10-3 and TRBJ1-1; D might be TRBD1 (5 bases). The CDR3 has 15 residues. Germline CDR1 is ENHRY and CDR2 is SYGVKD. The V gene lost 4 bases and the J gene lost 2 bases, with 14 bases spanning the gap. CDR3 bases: TGTGCCATCAGTGGGGTGGGGCAAATAAACACTGAAGCTTTCTTT. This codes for CAISGVGQINTEAFF.

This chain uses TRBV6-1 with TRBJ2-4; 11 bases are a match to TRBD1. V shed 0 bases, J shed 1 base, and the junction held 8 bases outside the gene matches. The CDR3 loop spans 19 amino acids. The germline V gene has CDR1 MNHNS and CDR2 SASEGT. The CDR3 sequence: CASSEAGQGASSAKNIQYF. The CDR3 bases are TGTGCCAGCAGTGAAGCCGGACAGGGGGCGTCCTCTGCCAAAAACATTCAGTACTTC.

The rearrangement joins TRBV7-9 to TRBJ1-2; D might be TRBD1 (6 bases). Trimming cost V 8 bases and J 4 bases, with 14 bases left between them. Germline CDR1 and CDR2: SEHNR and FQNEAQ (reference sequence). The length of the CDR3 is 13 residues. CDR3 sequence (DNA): TGTGCCAGCGGCCGAACAGGGTTCTATGGCTACACCTTC. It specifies CASGRTGFYGYTF.

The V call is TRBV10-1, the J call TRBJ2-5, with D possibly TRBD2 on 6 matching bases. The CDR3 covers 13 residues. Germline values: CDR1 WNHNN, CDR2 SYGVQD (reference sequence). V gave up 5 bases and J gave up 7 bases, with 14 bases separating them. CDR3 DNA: TGCGCCAGCAGTTGGGGACTGGAAGGGACCCAGTACTTC. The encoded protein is CASSWGLEGTQYF.

The CDR3 region has the DNA TGTGCCAGCAGTTACTCTCCAGGGGGAGTCAAAGCTTTCTTT. Protein sequence: CASSYSPGGVKAFF. The chain has TRBV6-5 and TRBJ1-1; 7 bases align to TRBD1. With 0 bases clipped from V and 9 bases from J, the junction kept 7 bases outside the gene matches. The CDR3 contains 14 residues. Germline CDR1 and CDR2: MNHEY and SVGAGI.

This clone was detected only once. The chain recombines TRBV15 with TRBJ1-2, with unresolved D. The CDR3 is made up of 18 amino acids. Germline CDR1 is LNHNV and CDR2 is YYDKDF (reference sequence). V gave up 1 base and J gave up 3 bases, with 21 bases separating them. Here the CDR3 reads CATSRGGARLLRDYGYTF. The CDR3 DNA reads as TGTGCCACCAGCAGAGGTGGAGCCCGGCTCCTGAGGGACTATGGCTACACCTTC. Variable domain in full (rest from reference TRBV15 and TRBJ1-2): DAMVIQNPRYQVTQFGKPVTLSCSQTLNHNVMYWYQQKSSQAPKLLFHYYDKDFNNEADTPDNFQSRRPNTSFCFLDIRSPGLGDTAMYLCATSRGGARLLRDYGYTFGSGTRLTVV.

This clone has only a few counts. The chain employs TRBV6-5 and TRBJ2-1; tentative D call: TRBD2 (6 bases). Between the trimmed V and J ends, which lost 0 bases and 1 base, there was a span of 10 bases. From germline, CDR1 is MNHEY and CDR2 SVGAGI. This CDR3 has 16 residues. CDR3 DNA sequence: TGTGCCAGCAGTTACTCTGCGGGACGATCCTACAATGAGCAGTTCTTC. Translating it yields CASSYSAGRSYNEQFF.

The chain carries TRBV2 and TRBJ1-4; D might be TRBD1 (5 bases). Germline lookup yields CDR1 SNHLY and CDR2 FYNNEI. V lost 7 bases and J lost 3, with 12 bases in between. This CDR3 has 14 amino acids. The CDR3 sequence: CASKPDTSNEKLFF. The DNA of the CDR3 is TGTGCCAGCAAACCGGACACCTCTAATGAAAAACTGTTTTTT.

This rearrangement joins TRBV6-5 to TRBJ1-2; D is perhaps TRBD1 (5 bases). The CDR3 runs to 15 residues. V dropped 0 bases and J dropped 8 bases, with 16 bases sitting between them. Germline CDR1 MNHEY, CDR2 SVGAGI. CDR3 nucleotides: TGTGCCAGCAGTTACTCTTGGGGGGGAAGTACAGGCTACACCTTC. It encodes CASSYSWGGSTGYTF.

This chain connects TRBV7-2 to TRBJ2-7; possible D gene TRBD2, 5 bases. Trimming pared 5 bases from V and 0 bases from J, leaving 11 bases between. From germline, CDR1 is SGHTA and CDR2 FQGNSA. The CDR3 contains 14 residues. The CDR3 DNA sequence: TGTGCCAGCAGCCCCCAGACTATCTCCTACGAGCAGTACTTC. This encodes CASSPQTISYEQYF.

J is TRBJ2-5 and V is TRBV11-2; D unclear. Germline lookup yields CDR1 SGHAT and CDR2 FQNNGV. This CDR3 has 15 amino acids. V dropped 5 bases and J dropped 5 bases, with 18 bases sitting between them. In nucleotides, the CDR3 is TGTGCCAGCAGCCCAACAAAAAAGGCCGAGGAGACCCAGTACTTC. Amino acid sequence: CASSPTKKAEETQYF.

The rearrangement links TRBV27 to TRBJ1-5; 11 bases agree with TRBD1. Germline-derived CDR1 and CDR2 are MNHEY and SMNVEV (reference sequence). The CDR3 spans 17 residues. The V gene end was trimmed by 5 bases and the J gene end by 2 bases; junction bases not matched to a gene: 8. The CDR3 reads CASSPRTGGLGNQPQHF. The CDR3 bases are TGTGCCAGCAGTCCTCGGACAGGGGGCTTAGGCAATCAGCCCCAGCATTTT.

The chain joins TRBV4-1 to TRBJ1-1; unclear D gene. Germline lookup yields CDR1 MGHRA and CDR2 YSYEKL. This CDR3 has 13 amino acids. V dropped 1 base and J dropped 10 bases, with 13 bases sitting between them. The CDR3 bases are TGCGCCAGCAGCCAAGCCCCTGTAGAGGCAGCTTTCTTT. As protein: CASSQAPVEAAFF.

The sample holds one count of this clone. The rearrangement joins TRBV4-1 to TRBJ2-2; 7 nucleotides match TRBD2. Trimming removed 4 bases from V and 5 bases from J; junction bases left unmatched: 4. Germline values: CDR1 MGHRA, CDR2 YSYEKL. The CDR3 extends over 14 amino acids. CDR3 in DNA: TGCGCCAGCAGCCGCACCGGGGGGACCGGGGAGCTGTTTTTT. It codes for CASSRTGGTGELFF.